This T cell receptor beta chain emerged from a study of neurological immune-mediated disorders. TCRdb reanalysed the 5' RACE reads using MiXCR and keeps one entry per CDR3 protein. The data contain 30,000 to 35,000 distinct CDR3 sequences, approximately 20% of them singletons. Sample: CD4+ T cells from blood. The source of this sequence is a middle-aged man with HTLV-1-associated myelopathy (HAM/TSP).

This CDR3 is CASSYYSGPNTGELFF. Here the CDR3 DNA reads TGTGCCAGCAGCTATTATAGCGGTCCGAACACCGGGGAGCTGTTTTTT. The chain recombines TRBV3-1 with TRBJ2-2; a weak D match, TRBD2 (6 bases). This CDR3 comprises 16 residues. The ends were cut back, 5 bases at V and 0 bases at J, with 13 bases in the middle. Germline CDR1 is LGHDT and CDR2 is YNNKEL (reference sequence). The variable domain in full, completed from reference TRBV3-1 and TRBJ2-2, reads DTAVSQTPKYLVTQMGNDKSIKCEQNLGHDTMYWYKQDSKKFLKIMFSYNNKELIINETVPNRFSPKSPDKAHLNLHINSLELGDSAVYFCASSYYSGPNTGELFFGEGSRLTVL.